This T cell receptor (beta chain) is from a study of T cell repertoires in cytomegalovirus infection. Overall study context: Indications of both CMV infection and matching HLA type were provided by public TCR beta signatures.

TCRdb reprocessed the reads via MiXCR and lists one record per CDR3 protein. The table shows more than 500,000 distinct CDR3 sequences, with about 15% occurring only once. CDR1 is SEHNR and CDR2 is FQNEAQ in the germline V gene (reference sequence). The V gene lost 1 base and the J gene lost 4 bases, with 11 bases spanning the gap. The CDR3 length is 15 residues. Material for sequencing was CD8+ T cells from PBMCs. The TCR comes from a human donor in good health (CMV status not recorded). Some clones in this sample may be carry-over from other donors' samples. The chain uses TRBV7-9 and TRBJ2-1; D is possibly TRBD1 (6 bases). CDR3 bases: TGTGCCAGCAGCTTAGGGGGGCGTATATACAATGAGCAGTTCTTC. It encodes CASSLGGRIYNEQFF.